Following are 20 T cell receptor beta chains from one sample sequenced in a study of hypomethylating agent response in myelodysplastic syndrome (dated by TCRdb to the early 2020s). Receptor libraries were prepared by the immunoSEQ multiplex PCR assay. TCRdb mirrors the immuneACCESS table, restricted to in-frame sequences. Some clones are absent from its copies; in checked studies, under half trace to an unresolved V gene, and the reason for the others is unknown. The table for this sample lists around 5,500 clones; approximately 90% of them were counted only once. The biggest ten clones account for more than 12% of the sample. The specimen comprised bone marrow, sampled before or after starting hypomethylating agent treatment for myelodysplastic syndrome (not recorded which). These receptors all stem from a human donor with myelodysplastic syndrome.

Only a few counts were recorded for this clone. The rearrangement uses TRBV6-1 and TRBJ1-2; D gene unclear. Deletions cut 5 bases from V and 7 bases from J, with 8 bases between. CDR3 length: 11 residues. Germline CDR1 and CDR2: MNHNS and SASEGT. The CDR3, as DNA: TGTGCCAGCAGTTTTTCGACTGGCTACACCTTC. The encoded protein is CASSFSTGYTF.

The chain joins TRBV29-1 to TRBJ2-5; the match to TRBD2 covers 9 bases. V lost 3 bases to trimming and J lost 4 bases; unmatched junction nucleotides: 9. The V gene's germline CDR1 is SQVTM and CDR2 ANQGSEA. The CDR3 is made up of 15 amino acids. Here the CDR3 DNA reads TGCAGCGTTGACCTGACTAGCGGTCCGCGAGAGACCCAGTACTTC. Translating gives CSVDLTSGPRETQYF.

The V gene is TRBV29-1, the J gene TRBJ2-5; no clear D gene. Germline V gene data show CDR1 as SQVTM and CDR2 as ANQGSEA. CDR3 size: 10 residues. Trimming left V 1 base short and J 4 bases short, with 1 base between. The CDR3 spells CSVEGETQYF. The DNA for the CDR3 is TGCAGCGTTGAAGGAGAGACCCAGTACTTC.

This chain joins TRBV27 and TRBJ2-5; the D gene is possibly TRBD2 (6 bases). CDR1 is MNHEY, CDR2 SMNVEV, per germline (reference sequence). The CDR3 sequence is 12 residues long. V dropped 5 bases and J dropped 5 bases, with 9 bases sitting between them. The CDR3 DNA reads as TGTGCCAGCAGTCCGGAGGGCGAGACCCAGTACTTC. This encodes CASSPEGETQYF.

The rearrangement links TRBV29-1 to TRBJ2-3; a weak D match, TRBD1 (6 bases). Trimming cost V 3 bases and J 5 bases, with 12 bases left between them. This CDR3 comprises 13 residues. Germline CDR1 SQVTM, CDR2 ANQGSEA. The CDR3 is CSVDQGQGDTQYF. CDR3 sequence (DNA): TGCAGCGTTGATCAGGGGCAGGGAGATACGCAGTATTTT.

This clone was observed a few times. The rearrangement uses TRBV2 and TRBJ2-1; a weak D match, TRBD1 (5 bases). Between the trimmed V and J ends, which lost 5 bases and 6 bases, there was a span of 8 bases. The CDR3 runs to 12 residues. Looked up from germline, CDR1 is SNHLY and CDR2 is FYNNEI. The CDR3 is CASSLTGNEQFF. CDR3 nucleotide sequence: TGTGCCAGCAGTCTAACAGGCAATGAGCAGTTCTTC.

For the CDR3, the DNA is TGTGCCAGCAGTGCCCAGGGGATGAACACTGAAGCTTTCTTT. It codes for CASSAQGMNTEAFF. This rearrangement joins TRBV6-1 to TRBJ1-1; TRBD1 is a possible D gene (6 bases). CDR1 is MNHNS, CDR2 SASEGT, per germline. This CDR3 comprises 14 residues. The V gene lost 4 bases and the J gene lost 0 bases, with 9 bases spanning the gap.

This chain uses TRBV7-3 with TRBJ1-1; TRBD1 might be the D (6 bases). The CDR3 consists of 15 residues. Trimming stripped 1 base from V and 2 bases from J, with 11 bases between. Germline CDR1 is SGHTA and CDR2 is FQGTGA. CDR3 coding DNA: TGTGCCAGCAGCTTAAACGGGGGCGAAAACACTGAAGCTTTCTTT. Translation gives CASSLNGGENTEAFF.

This clone was detected only once. The CDR3 region is CASSIQGSNEQFF. CDR3 DNA: TGTGCCAGCAGCATACAGGGTTCCAATGAGCAGTTCTTC. This sequence joins TRBV11-2 and TRBJ2-1; D is possibly TRBD1 (6 bases). The CDR3 has 13 residues. CDR1 is SGHAT, CDR2 FQNNGV, per germline. Trimming removed 5 bases from V and 6 bases from J, with 11 bases in between.

The chain recombines TRBV5-1 with TRBJ1-5; 7 bases align to TRBD1. This CDR3 comprises 15 residues. Germline loops: CDR1 SGHRS, CDR2 YFSETQ. With 0 bases clipped from V and 2 bases from J, the junction kept 2 bases outside the gene matches. DNA for the CDR3: TGCGCCAGCAGCTTGGCAGGGGGAGGCAATCAGCCCCAGCATTTT. Translation: CASSLAGGGNQPQHF.

The chain has TRBV6-1 and TRBJ1-1, with TRBD1 as a possible D gene (6 bases). The germline V gene has CDR1 MNHNS and CDR2 SASEGT. V was shortened by 8 bases and J by 7 bases, with 17 bases between the two germline ends. The CDR3 covers 13 residues. The CDR3 DNA is TGTGCCAGCGCAGCAGGGGTATTAGTTGAAGCTTTCTTT. It is translated as CASAAGVLVEAFF.

The chain carries TRBV4-2 and TRBJ1-1; 12 bases line up with TRBD1. Losses at the gene ends were 2 bases for V and 4 bases for J; bases not matched to a gene: 5. Germline V gene sequence: CDR1 LGHNA, CDR2 YNFKEQ. The CDR3 consists of 16 residues. CDR3 coding DNA: TGTGCCAGCAGCCAACTAGGGACAGGGGGCGGCACTGAAGCTTTCTTT. The encoded protein is CASSQLGTGGGTEAFF.

V is TRBV4-2 and J is TRBJ2-3; 7 bases agree with TRBD1. Germline loops: CDR1 LGHNA, CDR2 YNFKEQ. CDR3 length: 14 residues. V was clipped by 4 bases and J by 6 bases; unmatched bases: 7. The chain's CDR3 is CASSRQGGTDTQYF. The CDR3 region has the DNA TGTGCCAGCAGCCGACAGGGTGGGACGGATACGCAGTATTTT.

V is TRBV6-4 and J is TRBJ2-1, with D unresolved. The CDR3 is made up of 15 amino acids. Germline CDR1 reads MRHNA; CDR2 reads SNTAGT. Trimming shortened V by 2 bases and J by 6 bases, and 14 bases separated the two germline ends. CDR3 sequence (DNA): TGTGCCAGCAGTGACCCTTCGGGCCCGATCAATGAGCAGTTCTTC. It translates to CASSDPSGPINEQFF.

The chain carries TRBV10-3 and TRBJ1-5; D is possibly TRBD1 (6 bases). V was trimmed by 4 bases and J by 2 bases, leaving 21 bases between them. CDR1 and CDR2 (germline): ENHRY, SYGVKD. This CDR3 is 18 amino acids long. CDR3 residues: CAISATGGGQGGNQPQHF. The DNA for the CDR3 is TGTGCCATCAGTGCAACCGGGGGGGGGCAAGGGGGCAATCAGCCCCAGCATTTT.

The chain combines TRBV5-1 with TRBJ2-3, with TRBD2 matching over 9 bases. The CDR3 covers 16 residues. V shed 0 bases, J shed 6 bases, and the junction held 8 bases outside the gene matches. Germline CDR1 SGHRS, CDR2 YFSETQ. CDR3 coding DNA: TGCGCCAGCAGCTTGGCCCTAGCGGGGCACTGGGATACGCAGTATTTT. Residues: CASSLALAGHWDTQYF.

In its sample, this clone was seen once. V and J are TRBV5-1 and TRBJ2-5; TRBD1 matches 7 bases. Losses at the gene ends were 0 bases for V and 4 bases for J; bases not matched to a gene: 9. The germline V gene has CDR1 SGHRS and CDR2 YFSETQ. The CDR3 extends over 16 amino acids. The CDR3 loop reads CASSLDVGGGGETQYF. The CDR3 DNA reads TGCGCCAGCAGCTTGGACGTAGGGGGCGGAGGAGAGACCCAGTACTTC.

The V call is TRBV19, the J call TRBJ1-5; TRBD1 aligns across 7 bases. The CDR3 runs to 15 residues. Per the germline V gene, CDR1 is LNHDA and CDR2 is SQIVND (reference sequence). Trimming took 6 bases from V and 7 from J; bases not matched to a gene: 12. CDR3 in DNA: TGTGCCAGTAGCCGAGGACAGGCAAGAGACCAGCCCCAGCATTTT. Protein sequence: CASSRGQARDQPQHF.

The chain combines TRBV5-4 with TRBJ1-2; 9 bases are a match to TRBD1. V lost 2 bases to trimming and J lost 5 bases; unmatched junction nucleotides: 10. The CDR3 covers 16 residues. Germline CDR1 SGHNT, CDR2 YYREEE (reference sequence). CDR3 nucleotides: TGTGCCAGCAGCTTCCGTCCGGGACAGGGAGTGTATGGCTACACCTTC. Protein product: CASSFRPGQGVYGYTF.

The chain combines TRBV4-1 with TRBJ2-1, with D possibly matching TRBD2 (6 bases). The germline gives CDR1 MGHRA, CDR2 YSYEKL. The CDR3 runs to 17 residues. V was shortened by 0 bases and J by 0 bases, with 12 bases between the two germline ends. CDR3 DNA sequence: TGCGCCAGCAGCCAAGAGTTAGCGGATACCTCCTACAATGAGCAGTTCTTC. Amino acids: CASSQELADTSYNEQFF.